Described below is a single TCR beta chain sequence and its context. Assay used: immunoSEQ multiplex PCR; TCRdb lists only in-frame clones, some missing. The repertoire holds some 150,000 clones, with 90% as singletons. The data belong to a study of OX40 agonist ivuxolimab in advanced cancers. V lost 6 bases, J lost 4 bases, and 8 bases stayed unmatched. The CDR3 length is 14 residues. Germline assignment: CDR1 MNHEY and CDR2 SVGAGI. This TCR came from an adult with an advanced solid tumor such as melanoma, head and neck, liver or kidney cancer. This sample comprised CD4+ or CD8+ T cells sorted from blood, obtained in a trial of the OX40 agonist ivuxolimab. The chain uses TRBV6-5 and TRBJ2-7, with 8 bases fitting TRBD1. CDR3 sequence reads: CASSRDRGAYEQYF. The CDR3 coding sequence is TGTGCCAGCAGCCGTGACAGGGGCGCTTACGAGCAGTACTTC.